This T cell receptor beta chain was identified in a study of vaccination and CD4 T cells after COVID-19 (dated by TCRdb to 2021 to 2024). General notes on the study: Convalescent patients had a positive SARS-CoV-2 result on nasal swab PCR, and of these patients, about ten had mild disease and one had severe disease. Six males and four females were included in the convalescent cohort, with two Hispanic individuals, seven Caucasians, two Asians and one multiracial person represented. Two doses of either the Pfizer-BioNTech BNT162b2 vaccine (n=8) or the Moderna mRNA-1273 vaccine (n=2) were administered to participants. Post-COVID blood samples were collected from convalescent patients a median of around 100 days after diagnosis, with a range of about 30 to 161 days. Post-vaccine blood samples were taken a median of around 68 days after the second vaccine dose, with a range of roughly 13 to 250 days. The cultures were stimulated with overlapping spike peptide pools from SARS-CoV-2 and from the common cold coronaviruses HCoV-NL63, HCoV-OC43 and HCoV-229E. Control cultures used a CEFX viral epitope pool as positive control, an HIV-1 Nef peptide pool as negative control, or no peptide. The spike-specific CD4+ TCR repertoire was compared before and after mRNA vaccination in about nine COVID-19 convalescent patients and 4 infection-naive healthy vaccine recipients. Paper-wide results and their limitations: In convalescent patients, a median around 84% of post-vaccine SARS-CoV-2-reactive clones were detected only after vaccination, and vaccine-specific priming was suggested by this finding. The median count of SARS-CoV-2-reactive clonotypes went up from around 23 after infection to approximately 40 after vaccination, although the change was not significant. Of the vaccine-specific clones in convalescent patients, 304 of 307, or nearly all, reacted only to SARS-CoV-2 spike and did not cross-react with common cold coronaviruses. Only a relatively small number of convalescent patients were included in the study, and early timepoints following natural infection were not analyzed.

Reading the germline V gene (reference sequence) gives CDR1 LNHDA and CDR2 SQIVND. The CDR3 contains 16 residues, cysteine and phenylalanine counted. Only the CDR3 portion is preserved as DNA: 48 bases, with reading frame beginning at the first base. The junction carries 23 bases between V and J, which are trimmed by 8 bases and 4 bases respectively. Receptor libraries were prepared by PCR. DNA from cultured CD4+ T cells underwent TCR sequencing with the Oncomine TCR Beta short-read assay at the Johns Hopkins FTIC core. The QIAamp micro DNA kit was used to extract genomic DNA from the cultured CD4+ T cells. Oncomine TCR Beta libraries from cultured CD4+ T cells were pooled using unique dual indexes and sequenced on an Illumina iSeq 100. Turning to the authors' computational methods: Non-productive sequences were removed, and CDR3s that did not start with C, did not end with F or W, or were shorter than 7 amino acids were discarded. Antigen-specific clonotypes were identified with the MANAFEST web application by comparing peptide-stimulated wells with reference and other culture wells. Positive clones required FDR below 0.05, an odds ratio above 5, and productive frequency above 0.1% in at least two of three replicate wells. A clonotype counted as cross-reactive if it showed significant expansion both in the SARS-CoV-2 spike wells and in at least one common cold coronavirus spike condition. Levenshtein distances (stringdist) and unrooted phylogenetic trees (ape) in R version 3.6.1 were used to assess CDR3 homology. The public reads were reanalyzed by TCRdb: fastp trimming at Q25, MiXCR alignment, in-frame beta chains only. Each record represents a unique CDR3 protein, reported with the most common genes and DNA among its rows. These V and J calls rely on TCRdb rather than the paper's analysis. This sample is represented by approximately 9,000 distinct CDR3 sequences; 66% of them were singletons. About 27% of the sample is taken by the ten largest.

What the treatment or condition label conveys for this sample: roughly ten-day PBMC culture with coronavirus spike peptide pools or control peptides (ViraFEST assay). To expand antigen-specific T cells with peptide pools and then pick out the expanded clonotypes through TCR sequencing, the study relied on the ViraFEST assay. Positive SARS-CoV-2 PCR tests in the convalescent patients dated from March to December 2020, before Alpha, Beta and Delta variants emerged in the United States. PBMCs were cultured at under 2.5 million per well in IMDM supplemented with approximately 5.4% human AB serum and 9 to 10 IU/ml IL-2, with 9.5 to 10 ug/ml peptide pools added. On days 3 and 7, half of the culture medium was replaced with fresh IL-2-containing medium. After around 11 days of culture, CD4+ T cells were isolated by negative selection using the EasySep CD4+ T cell isolation kit. PBMCs were separated from whole blood using Ficoll-Paque Plus gradient centrifugation and then either used fresh or cryopreserved at -140C. Triplicate wells were generally used for each culture condition.

Concerning this clonotype: The specificity of this receptor is unknown. No clone much larger than this one lies a single base away; base qualities are absent.

The receptor was isolated from a human donor who had recovered from COVID-19. Sequencing used CD4+ T cells from blood, cultured in vitro. The rearrangement joined TRBV19 to TRBJ2-5, with the D gene tentatively TRBD1 or TRBD2, based on 5 matching bases in each. CDR3 reads: CASSGTEGLLGETQYF. In nucleotides, the sequence is TGTGCCAGTTCGGGGACGGAAGGACTTTTGGGAGAGACCCAGTACTTC.